This T cell receptor (beta chain) originates from a study of OX40 agonist ivuxolimab in advanced cancers. For context, the study as a whole: The costimulatory receptor OX40 (CD134) was targeted by ivuxolimab, a fully human IgG2 agonistic monoclonal antibody. The point of sequencing TCRbeta in the periphery was to test whether ivuxolimab changed TCR sequence diversity and drove clonal T-cell expansion. Prior anti-PD-1, anti-PD-L1 or anti-CTLA-4 therapy was permitted, and approximately 40% of dose-escalation patients had received checkpoint inhibitors. The paper describes the monotherapy dose-escalation part (N of about 47 patients) of the phase I trial of ivuxolimab. In the dose-escalation cohort, 82.7% of patients were male, and the mean age was around 60 years, with a range of about 23 to 85. Intravenous ivuxolimab was administered to patients every 2 weeks at six dose levels: 0.01, 0.1, 0.3, 1.5, 3 and 10 mg/kg. Partial responses occurred in three dose-escalation patients: two with cutaneous melanoma and one with hepatocellular carcinoma. Of the 50 to 55 patients in dose escalation, about 20 had hepatocellular carcinoma, some 15 had melanoma, 9 had renal cell carcinoma and 9 had head and neck cancer.

Genomic DNA was extracted from sorted cells for sequencing of the TCRbeta CDR3 region. The immunoSEQ Assay was used for sequencing of TCRbeta CDR3 regions. Drawn from immuneACCESS, this table holds only the in-frame rearrangements with V and J called that TCRdb kept. Clones are partly lost; checked studies trace under half to an unresolved V gene and leave the rest unexplained. In this sample the table shows under 90,000 clones, about 93% of which occur a single time. 0.32% of the sample comes from the top ten. Sequences SGHTA (CDR1) and FQGNSA (CDR2) are obtained from the germline V gene. Between the V and J ends, shortened by 5 bases and 4 bases respectively, the junction contains 17 bases. The cysteine opens and the phenylalanine closes a CDR3 of 15 amino acids. The only DNA kept is the CDR3, 45 bases in frame from the first base. Points on this clone: Its recognized antigen is unknown. No per-base quality is available; no much larger clone lies one base away.

The full study reports these points: The antigen specificity of the peripheral T cells that underwent clonal expansion was not determined. Partial responders in the 0.1-3.0 mg/kg groups had among the lowest normalized peripheral clonal expansion, especially among CD8+ T cells. At doses of 0.1 to 3.0 mg/kg, clonal expansion of both CD4+ and CD8+ blood T cells was observed from baseline to week 6. Low levels of normalized T-cell clonal expansion were also seen in some patients who did not respond. After ivuxolimab, expanded clones were on average more numerous among CD8+ T cells than among CD4+ T cells.

Patients with a history of autoimmune disease or receiving systemic immunosuppression were excluded from the trial. Peripheral blood for TCR sequencing was collected from all dose cohorts at baseline, on cycle 4 day 1, and on cycle 7 day 1. The samples were drawn from a first-in-human, open-label, multicenter phase I dose-escalation trial of ivuxolimab. Adults with locally advanced or metastatic head and neck squamous cell, hepatocellular, melanoma or renal cell carcinoma were enrolled in the trial. Before TCR sequencing, CD4+ T cells and CD8+ T cells were sorted from peripheral blood as separate populations.

The rearranged segments are TRBV7-2 and TRBJ2-5, with the D gene too uncertain to name. The clonotype was recovered from an adult with an advanced solid tumor such as melanoma, head and neck, liver or kidney cancer. The specimen was CD4+ or CD8+ T cells sorted from blood, collected in a trial of the OX40 agonist ivuxolimab. The CDR3 reads as follows: CASSTSGHEGETQYF. The DNA sequence reads TGTGCCAGCAGCACTTCCGGCCACGAAGGAGAGACCCAGTACTTC. Here the CDR3 is joined to the reference TRBV7-2 and TRBJ2-5 genes, and the full variable domain is: GAGVSQSPSNKVTEKGKDVELRCDPISGHTALYWYRQSLGQGLEFLIYFQGNSAPDKSGLPSDRFSAERTGGSVSTLTIQRTQQEDSAVYLCASSTSGHEGETQYFGPGTRLLVL.